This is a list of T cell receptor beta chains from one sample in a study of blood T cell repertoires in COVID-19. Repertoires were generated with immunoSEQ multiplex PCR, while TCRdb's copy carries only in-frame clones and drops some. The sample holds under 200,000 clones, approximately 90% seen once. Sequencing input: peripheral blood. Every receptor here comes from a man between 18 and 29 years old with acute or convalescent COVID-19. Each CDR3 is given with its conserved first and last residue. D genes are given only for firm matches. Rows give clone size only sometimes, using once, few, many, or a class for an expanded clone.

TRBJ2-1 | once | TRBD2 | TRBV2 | CASTSGSSYNEQFF | TGTGCCAGCACTAGCGGGAGCTCCTACAATGAGCAGTTCTTC
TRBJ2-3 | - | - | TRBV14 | CASSHKQGTQPRASTDTQYF | TGTGCCAGCAGCCATAAGCAGGGCACCCAGCCCAGAGCTAGCACAGATACGCAGTATTTT
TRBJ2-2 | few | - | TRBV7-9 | CASSVQGWELFF | TGTGCCAGCAGCGTACAGGGCTGGGAGCTGTTTTTT
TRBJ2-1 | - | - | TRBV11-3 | CASSLGRDSYNEQFF | TGTGCCAGCAGCTTAGGGAGGGACAGCTACAATGAGCAGTTCTTC
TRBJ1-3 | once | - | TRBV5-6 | CASSLQQFGNTIYF | TGTGCCAGCAGCCTACAGCAGTTTGGAAACACCATATATTTT
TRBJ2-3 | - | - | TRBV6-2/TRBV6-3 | CASSPEGTDTQYF | TGTGCCAGCAGTCCCGAGGGCACAGATACGCAGTATTTT
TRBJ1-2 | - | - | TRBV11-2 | CASSLVAGQGYGYTF | TGTGCCAGCAGCTTAGTGGCAGGGCAGGGCTATGGCTACACCTTC
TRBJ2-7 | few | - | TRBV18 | CASSRGASYEQYF | TGTGCCAGCTCACGAGGTGCGTCCTACGAGCAGTACTTC
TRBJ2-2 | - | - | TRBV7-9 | CASSSVYRDSNTGELFF | TGTGCCAGCAGCTCGGTATACCGGGACTCCAACACCGGGGAGCTGTTTTTT
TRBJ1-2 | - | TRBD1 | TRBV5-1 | CASSLARGLGYTF | TGCGCCAGCAGCTTGGCCAGGGGGCTTGGCTACACCTTC
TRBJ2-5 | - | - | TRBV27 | CATMGSDRETQYF | TGTGCCACCATGGGTAGCGATAGGGAGACCCAGTACTTC
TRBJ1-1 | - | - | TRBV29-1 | CSVGGVGLEAFF | TGCAGCGTTGGGGGAGTGGGACTTGAAGCTTTCTTT
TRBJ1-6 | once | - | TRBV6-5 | CASSYSRGSNSPLHF | TGTGCCAGCAGTTACTCGAGAGGGTCCAATTCACCCCTCCACTTT
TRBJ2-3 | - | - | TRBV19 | CASSIKTPPYTDTQYF | TGTGCCAGTAGTATAAAGACTCCCCCCTACACAGATACGCAGTATTTT
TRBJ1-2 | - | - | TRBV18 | CASSPRSTEGYTF | TGTGCCAGCTCACCACGAAGTACGGAGGGCTACACCTTC
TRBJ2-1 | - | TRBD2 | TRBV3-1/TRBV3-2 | CASSQGTGGGSYNEQFF | TGTGCCAGCAGCCAAGGTACGGGAGGGGGGTCCTACAATGAGCAGTTCTTC
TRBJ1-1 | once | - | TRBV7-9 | CASSPGLLNTEAFF | TGTGCCAGCAGTCCGGGACTCCTGAACACTGAAGCTTTCTTT
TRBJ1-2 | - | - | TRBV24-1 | CATSDSTSTRGTRGYTF | TGTGCCACCAGTGATTCCACCTCGACAAGGGGGACAAGGGGCTACACCTTC
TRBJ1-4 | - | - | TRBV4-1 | CAGGGGNEKLFF | TGCGCCGGTGGGGGGGGTAATGAAAAACTGTTTTTT
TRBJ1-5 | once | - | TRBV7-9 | CASSLGGGQPQHF | TGTGCCAGCAGCTTAGGGGGGGGTCAGCCCCAGCATTTT
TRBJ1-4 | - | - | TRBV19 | CASSIRGNEKLFF | TGTGCCAGTAGTATACGGGGAAATGAAAAACTGTTTTTT
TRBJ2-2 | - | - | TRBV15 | CATSHASAGANGELFF | TGTGCCACCAGCCACGCGTCGGCAGGGGCTAACGGGGAGCTGTTTTTT
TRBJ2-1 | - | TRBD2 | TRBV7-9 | CASSFGTSGRNEQFF | TGTGCCAGCAGCTTTGGGACTAGCGGGAGAAATGAGCAGTTCTTC
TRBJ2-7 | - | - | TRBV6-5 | CASTAGVSLYEQYF | TGTGCCAGCACCGCAGGGGTTTCCCTCTACGAGCAGTACTTC
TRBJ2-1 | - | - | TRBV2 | CASNRASYNEQFF | TGTGCCAGCAACAGGGCCTCCTACAATGAGCAGTTCTTC
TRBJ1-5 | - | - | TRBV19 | CASSIRSGRGNQPQHF | TGTGCCAGTAGTATCAGGTCGGGGAGGGGAAATCAGCCCCAGCATTTT
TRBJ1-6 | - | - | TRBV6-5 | CASSPGGGRSPLHF | TGTGCCAGCAGTCCAGGCGGAGGGAGATCACCCCTCCACTTT
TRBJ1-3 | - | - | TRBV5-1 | CASSLAWDNPTIYF | TGCGCCAGCAGCTTGGCCTGGGACAACCCCACCATATATTTT
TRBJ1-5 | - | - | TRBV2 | CASSEQDQPQHF | TGTGCCAGCAGTGAACAGGATCAGCCCCAGCATTTT
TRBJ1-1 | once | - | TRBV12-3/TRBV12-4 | CASSKLTAEAFF | TGTGCCAGCAGTAAATTGACAGCTGAAGCTTTCTTT
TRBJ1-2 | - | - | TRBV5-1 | CASSLDGNYGYTF | TGCGCCAGCAGCTTGGACGGGAACTATGGCTACACCTTC
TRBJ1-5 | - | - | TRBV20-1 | CSARAGEPQHF | TGCAGTGCTAGAGCGGGGGAGCCCCAGCATTTT
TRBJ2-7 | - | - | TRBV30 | CAWSKGVDEQYF | TGTGCCTGGAGTAAGGGGGTAGACGAGCAGTACTTC
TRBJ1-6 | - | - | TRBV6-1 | CASSEDGRGDSPLHF | TGTGCCAGCAGTGAAGATGGCAGGGGTGATTCACCCCTCCACTTT
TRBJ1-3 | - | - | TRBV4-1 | CASSWDMSSGNTIYF | TGCGCCAGCAGTTGGGACATGAGCTCTGGAAACACCATATATTTT
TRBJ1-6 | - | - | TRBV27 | CASRQTVADSPLHF | TGTGCCAGCAGGCAGACAGTCGCTGATTCACCCCTCCACTTT
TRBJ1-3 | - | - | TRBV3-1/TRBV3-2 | CASSHGRGNTIYF | TGTGCCAGCAGCCACGGTAGAGGAAACACCATATATTTT
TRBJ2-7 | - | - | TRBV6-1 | CASSDAVGRYEQYF | TGTGCCAGCAGTGATGCGGTGGGTCGCTACGAGCAGTACTTC
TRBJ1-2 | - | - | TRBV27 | CASSSLEGYYGYTF | TGTGCCAGCAGTTCCCTGGAGGGGTACTATGGCTACACCTTC
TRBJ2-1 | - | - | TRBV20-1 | CSASRGSSYNEQFF | TGCAGTGCTAGTCGAGGCAGCTCCTACAATGAGCAGTTCTTC
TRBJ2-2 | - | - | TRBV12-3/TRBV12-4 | CASRLRGELFF | TGTGCCAGCAGGTTGCGCGGGGAGCTGTTTTTT
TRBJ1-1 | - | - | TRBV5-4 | CASSLAGFNTEAFF | TGTGCCAGCAGCTTAGCGGGGTTTAACACTGAAGCTTTCTTT
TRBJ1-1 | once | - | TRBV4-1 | CASSQDPLVSTEAFF | TGCGCCAGCAGCCAAGATCCCCTGGTGAGCACTGAAGCTTTCTTT
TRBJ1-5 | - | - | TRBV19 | CASSNPVVWQPQHF | TGTGCCAGTAGTAACCCCGTAGTGTGGCAGCCCCAGCATTTT
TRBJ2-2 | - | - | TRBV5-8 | CASSPTPLGTGELFF | TGTGCCAGCAGCCCGACCCCGCTAGGTACCGGGGAGCTGTTTTTT
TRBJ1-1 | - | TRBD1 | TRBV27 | CASSLQGAGEAFF | TGTGCCAGCAGTTTACAGGGGGCGGGTGAAGCTTTCTTT
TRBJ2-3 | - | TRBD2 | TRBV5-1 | CASSRSPMGGGIPPSTDTQYF | TGCGCCAGCAGCCGATCTCCAATGGGGGGGGGAATTCCACCTAGCACAGATACGCAGTATTTT
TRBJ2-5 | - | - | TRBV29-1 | CSVVQGRETQYF | TGCAGCGTTGTTCAGGGAAGGGAGACCCAGTACTTC
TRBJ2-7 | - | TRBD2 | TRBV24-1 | CATSDLPRSGVGEGCYEQYF | TGTGCCACCAGTGATCTCCCCCGAAGCGGGGTGGGGGAGGGGTGCTACGAGCAGTACTTC
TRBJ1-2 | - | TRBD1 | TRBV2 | CASSDYMLQGEGYTF | TGTGCCAGCAGTGACTATATGTTACAGGGGGAAGGCTACACCTTC
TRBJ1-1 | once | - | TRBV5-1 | CASSLRIGAGGTEAFF | TGCGCCAGCAGCTTGAGGATAGGGGCCGGGGGCACTGAAGCTTTCTTT
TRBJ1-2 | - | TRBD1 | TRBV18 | CASSPVRDSFYGYTF | TGTGCCAGCTCACCAGTCCGGGACAGCTTCTATGGCTACACCTTC